The 19 T cell receptor beta chains listed next were all sequenced from one sample in a study of spatial heterogeneity in lung cancer. Sample time point: sample taken at primary tumor resection. Unsorted whole RNA samples from tumor, nontumor lung or frozen PBMC were sequenced. TCRdb re-called the 5' RACE reads through MiXCR, storing one row per CDR3 protein. The top ten clones hold approximately 7.2% of a sample with around 75,000 distinct CDR3 sequences, 13% of them seen once. This specimen consisted of PBMCs, obtained at surgery. These receptors were obtained from a male donor with early-stage non-small cell lung cancer.

The sample holds many counts of this clonotype. The chain has TRBV11-2 and TRBJ2-3, with 12 bases lining up with TRBD2. Germline CDR1 SGHAT, CDR2 FQNNGV. The trim removed 6 bases at V and 5 bases at J, leaving 3 bases unmatched. The CDR3 totals 14 residues. The CDR3 here is CASSAGLAGDTQYF. CDR3 DNA: TGTGCCAGCAGTGCGGGACTAGCGGGAGATACGCAGTATTTT.

The rearrangement joins TRBV19 to TRBJ1-1; D might be TRBD1 (5 bases). Trimming took off 6 bases at V and 10 bases at J, with 15 bases between the two ends. The germline V gene has CDR1 LNHDA and CDR2 SQIVND (reference sequence). The CDR3 contains 12 residues. CDR3 sequence reads: CASSYLGESAFF. The CDR3 nucleotides read TGTGCCAGTAGCTACTTAGGGGAATCAGCTTTCTTT.

This chain joins TRBV4-1 and TRBJ2-7, with 7 positions matching TRBD2. Germline V gives CDR1 MGHRA, CDR2 YSYEKL. The ends lost 0 bases at V and 1 base at J; junction bases unmatched: 9. The CDR3 spans 17 residues. CDR3 bases: TGCGCCAGCAGCCAAGAGGGAGGGGTTCAGGGATCCTACGAGCAGTACTTC. Protein sequence: CASSQEGGVQGSYEQYF.

In DNA, the CDR3 is TGCAGCGTTGGGGGACAGCTCCACACAGATACGCAGTATTTT. Translation: CSVGGQLHTDTQYF. The V call is TRBV29-1, the J call TRBJ2-3; 7 nucleotides line up with TRBD1. The CDR3 runs to 14 residues. Germline V gene sequence: CDR1 SQVTM, CDR2 ANQGSEA. The V segment lost 4 bases and the J segment 2 bases; nucleotides outside the gene matches: 6.

The chain links TRBV4-1 to TRBJ1-4; D remains ambiguous. Germline V gives CDR1 MGHRA, CDR2 YSYEKL. The length of the CDR3 is 15 residues. Trimming took 4 bases from V and 8 from J, leaving 17 bases between them. The CDR3 bases are TGCGCCAGCAGCCTAGACTCAAATCGTCGGGAAAAACTGTTTTTT. Its translation is CASSLDSNRREKLFF.

This clonotype appeared many times. This sequence joins TRBV5-5 and TRBJ1-4; 8 bases agree with TRBD1. This CDR3 spans 15 amino acids. The ends lost 3 bases at V and 3 bases at J; junction bases unmatched: 4. Germline CDR1 is SGHKS and CDR2 is YYEKEE (reference sequence). This chain's CDR3 is CASSSGQVPNEKLFF. The CDR3 DNA follows: TGTGCCAGCAGCTCGGGACAGGTGCCTAATGAAAAACTGTTTTTT.

This clonotype was counted only a few times. V is TRBV7-2 and J is TRBJ2-1, with D possibly being TRBD2 (5 bases). There are 15 residues in the CDR3. Germline V gives CDR1 SGHTA, CDR2 FQGNSA. The V gene lost 4 bases and the J gene lost 2 bases, with 12 bases spanning the gap. The CDR3 nucleotides read TGTGCCAGCAGCTCCGGACTGGTTGCCTACAATGAGCAGTTCTTC. This gives the protein CASSSGLVAYNEQFF.

This clonotype came up many times. V usage is TRBV7-2 and J usage is TRBJ2-1; 8 bases align to TRBD1. Germline CDR1 SGHTA, CDR2 FQGNSA. This CDR3 region has 16 residues. V dropped 3 bases and J dropped 4; count of bases not matched to a gene: 8. The CDR3 loop is CASSLFRTGPYNEQFF. The CDR3 nucleotides are TGTGCCAGCAGCTTGTTCAGGACAGGGCCTTACAATGAGCAGTTCTTC.

For the CDR3, the DNA is TGTGCCAGCAGCCTGGACAGGGGGCAGGAAGATACGCAGTATTTT. Its protein is CASSLDRGQEDTQYF. This rearrangement joins TRBV7-6 to TRBJ2-3; 11 positions match TRBD1. This CDR3 has 15 residues. Germline V gives CDR1 SGHVS, CDR2 FNYEAQ. V shed 5 bases, J shed 5 bases, and the junction held 6 bases outside the gene matches.

This clonotype appeared a few times. The genes are TRBV9 and TRBJ1-2; D unclear. The germline gives CDR1 SGDLS, CDR2 YYNGEE. The CDR3 consists of 15 residues. Trimming took off 4 bases at V and 6 bases at J, with 19 bases between the two ends. Written as DNA, the CDR3 is TGTGCCAGCAGCTTAAGAGGAATTTCATCGGATGGCTACACCTTC. Its protein product is CASSLRGISSDGYTF.

About this clonotype itself: Relative to the germline gene, one junction end is altered; a read error may explain this. The chain joins TRBV27 to TRBJ2-1, with a tentative D call TRBD1 (5 bases). Germline CDR1 MNHEY, CDR2 SMNVEV (reference sequence). CDR3 length equals 14 residues. The CDR3 sequence is CAGSLLGVGNEQFF. The CDR3 bases are TGTGCCGGCAGTTTATTAGGGGTAGGAAATGAGCAGTTCTTC.

This clonotype was seen at least ten times. V gene TRBV6-5 combines with J gene TRBJ1-3; 7 nucleotides match TRBD1. The trim removed 6 bases at V and 0 bases at J, leaving 5 bases unmatched. Germline CDR1 reads MNHEY; CDR2 reads SVGAGI. This CDR3 is 15 amino acids long. CDR3: CASSRDSVSGNTIYF. The CDR3 DNA reads as TGTGCCAGCAGCAGGGACAGCGTCTCTGGAAACACCATATATTTT.

At least ten counts were recorded for this clonotype. The chain combines TRBV20-1 with TRBJ1-4; D may be TRBD1 (5 bases). V was trimmed by 3 bases and J by 6 bases, leaving 17 bases between them. CDR1 and CDR2 (germline): DFQATT, SNEGSKA (reference sequence). The CDR3 loop spans 15 amino acids. CDR3 loop: CSASATQGLDEKLFF. For the CDR3, the DNA is TGCAGTGCTAGTGCAACGCAGGGTCTCGATGAAAAACTGTTTTTT.

In this sample, this clonotype turned up a few times. The rearrangement links TRBV7-2 to TRBJ2-3; D tentatively fits TRBD1 or TRBD2 (5 bases each). The CDR3 is made up of 18 amino acids. Trimming left V 1 base short and J 3 bases short, with 20 bases between. Germline CDR1 SGHTA, CDR2 FQGNSA. CDR3 DNA: TGTGCCAGCAGCTTAGTTGGGGCAGGGACGATCTATACAGATACGCAGTATTTT. Its translation is CASSLVGAGTIYTDTQYF.

This clonotype was counted only a few times. This sequence joins TRBV2 and TRBJ2-1; 7 bases fit TRBD1. CDR1 SNHLY and CDR2 FYNNEI come from the germline V gene. This CDR3 has 15 amino acids. The ends lost 8 bases at V and 4 bases at J; junction bases unmatched: 11. The CDR3 spells CASQGKTGKYNEQFF. CDR3 DNA sequence: TGTGCCAGCCAGGGGAAGACAGGGAAATACAATGAGCAGTTCTTC. The whole variable domain, filled in from reference TRBV2 and TRBJ2-1, reads EPEVTQTPSHQVTQMGQEVILRCVPISNHLYFYWYRQILGQKVEFLVSFYNNEISEKSEIFDDQFSVERPDGSNFTLKIRSTKLEDSAMYFCASQGKTGKYNEQFFGPGTRLTVL.

This chain uses TRBV7-8 with TRBJ2-3, with a possible D match to TRBD2 (6 bases). Germline V gene sequence: CDR1 SGHVS, CDR2 FQNEAQ. This CDR3 has 15 residues. V was shortened by 5 bases and J by 3 bases, with 15 bases between the two germline ends. The CDR3 is CASSPMGGETDTQYF. The CDR3 bases are TGTGCCAGCAGCCCAATGGGGGGTGAGACAGATACGCAGTATTTT. The whole variable domain, filled in from reference TRBV7-8 and TRBJ2-3, reads GAGVSQSPRYKVAKRGQDVALRCDPISGHVSLFWYQQALGQGPEFLTYFQNEAQLDKSGLPSDRFFAERPEGSVSTLKIQRTQQEDSAVYLCASSPMGGETDTQYFGPGTRLTVL.

The chain employs TRBV23-1 and TRBJ1-5; D call uncertain. TRBV23-1 is known as an ORF, though its function is uncertain. There are 10 residues in the CDR3. V was trimmed by 9 bases and J by 4 bases, leaving 4 bases between them. CDR3 bases: TGCGCCAGGCCAAATCAGCCCCAGCATTTT. It specifies CARPNQPQHF.

This clonotype was counted many times. The CDR3 DNA follows: TGCAGTGCTAGAGTAGGGGGAAATCAGCCCCAGCATTTT. Translation: CSARVGGNQPQHF. The chain links TRBV20-1 to TRBJ1-5, with a tentative D call TRBD1 (6 bases). The CDR3 loop spans 13 amino acids. The V and J ends lost 1 base and 4 bases respectively, with 8 bases between them. Germline-derived CDR1 and CDR2 are DFQATT and SNEGSKA (reference sequence).

This clonotype was recorded at least ten times. The chain employs TRBV7-8 and TRBJ1-6; D is perhaps TRBD1 (5 bases). Trimming left V 1 base short and J 3 bases short, with 10 bases between. Germline CDR1 is SGHVS and CDR2 is FQNEAQ. The CDR3 is 16 amino acids. CDR3 nucleotide sequence: TGTGCCAGCAGCTTAGTCGGGACCGACTATAATTCACCCCTCCACTTT. It yields the protein CASSLVGTDYNSPLHF.